The next 13 T cell receptor beta chains were all read from a single sample in a study of blood T cell repertoires in COVID-19. This table comes from immunoSEQ multiplex PCR, and its TCRdb copy is limited to in-frame clones, with some not included. The sample carries about 160,000 clones, roughly 90% recorded once. The specimen was PBMCs or T cells enriched from blood (not recorded which). The receptors derive from a woman in her forties or fifties who had recovered from COVID-19.

The chain carries TRBV9 and TRBJ2-1; D is undetermined. CDR1 and CDR2 (germline): SGDLS, YYNGEE. This CDR3 spans 13 amino acids. V was cut by 0 bases and J by 4 bases, with 5 bases left in between. This chain's CDR3 is CASSVARYNEQFF. The DNA of the CDR3 is TGTGCCAGCAGCGTAGCGCGGTACAATGAGCAGTTCTTC.

This clone was seen a few times. The chain employs TRBV29-1 and TRBJ2-1; D ambiguous. V lost 3 bases to trimming and J lost 3 bases, with 9 bases between them. The CDR3 is 13 residues long. CDR1 and CDR2 (germline): SQVTM, ANQGSEA. The DNA for the CDR3 is TGCAGCGTTGATCAGACGGGCTACAATGAGCAGTTCTTC. This encodes CSVDQTGYNEQFF.

This rearrangement joins TRBV7-3 to TRBJ2-5; 7 bases map to TRBD1. Germline CDR1 and CDR2: SGHTA and FQGTGA. V dropped 5 bases and J dropped 3; count of bases not matched to a gene: 3. The CDR3 has 13 residues. CDR3 sequence: CASSPGTEETQYF. The CDR3 DNA follows: TGTGCCAGCAGCCCCGGGACAGAAGAGACCCAGTACTTC.

The J gene is TRBJ2-2, the V gene TRBV6-6, with TRBD2 matching over 12 bases. The J segment lost 6 bases and the V segment lost 6 bases, leaving 11 bases of the junction unmatched. Germline lookup yields CDR1 MNHNY and CDR2 SVGAGI (reference sequence). CDR3 length: 17 residues. The DNA for the CDR3 is TGTGCCAGCAGGCGAGCGACTAGCGGGGGTAATCCCGGGGAGCTGTTTTTT. Protein sequence: CASRRATSGGNPGELFF.

This clone was recorded only once. The chain carries TRBV7-2 and TRBJ1-1; D call uncertain. The CDR3 has 12 amino acids. Looked up from germline, CDR1 is SGHTA and CDR2 is FQGNSA. Trimming removed 2 bases from V and 8 bases from J, with 9 bases in between. CDR3 nucleotides: TGTGCCAGCAGCTTATTAGGAGGGGAAGCTTTCTTT. Translated: CASSLLGGEAFF. The whole variable domain, remainder taken from reference TRBV7-2 and TRBJ1-1, is GAGVSQSPSNKVTEKGKDVELRCDPISGHTALYWYRQSLGQGLEFLIYFQGNSAPDKSGLPSDRFSAERTGGSVSTLTIQRTQQEDSAVYLCASSLLGGEAFFGQGTRLTVV.

The V call is TRBV11-2, the J call TRBJ2-3; TRBD2 agrees at 11 bases. The V gene's germline CDR1 is SGHAT and CDR2 FQNNGV. Losses at the gene ends were 1 base for V and 2 bases for J; bases not matched to a gene: 2. The CDR3 totals 16 residues. For the CDR3, the DNA is TGTGCCAGCAGCTTAGTGACTAGCGGGGTCACAGATACGCAGTATTTT. Translation: CASSLVTSGVTDTQYF.

Comments on this clone: At one end the junction does not follow the germline gene, possibly because of a read error. The V call is TRBV7-7, the J call TRBJ2-7; 10 nucleotides line up with TRBD1. The CDR3 is 15 amino acids. Germline V gene lookup returns CDR1 SSHAT and CDR2 FNYEAQ (reference sequence). CDR3: CASSLGTGVSYEQYF. CDR3 nucleotides: TGTGCTAGCAGCTTAGGGACAGGGGTCTCCTACGAGCAGTACTTC.

The rearrangement links TRBV3-1 (or the pseudogene TRBV3-2) to TRBJ1-1, with D possibly matching TRBD1 (6 bases). CDR1 and CDR2 from the germline V gene are LGHDT and YNNKEL (reference sequence). V was shortened by 0 bases and J by 5 bases, with 25 bases between the two germline ends. The CDR3 extends over 19 amino acids. This chain's CDR3 is CASSQDPASGDRSWTEAFF. CDR3 DNA: TGTGCCAGCAGCCAAGATCCGGCGTCAGGGGATAGGAGTTGGACTGAAGCTTTCTTT.

The chain links TRBV7-9 to TRBJ1-2; 7 positions agree with TRBD1. The CDR3 consists of 17 residues. The germline V gene encodes CDR1 SEHNR and CDR2 FQNEAQ (reference sequence). The trim removed 1 base at V and 2 bases at J, leaving 10 bases unmatched. The CDR3 reads CASSLGDRVSGNYGYTF. CDR3 nucleotide sequence: TGTGCCAGCAGCTTAGGAGACAGGGTGTCGGGGAACTATGGCTACACCTTC.

This chain uses TRBV6-6 with TRBJ1-1, with TRBD1 matching over 10 bases. V lost 5 bases to trimming and J lost 2 bases; unmatched junction nucleotides: 5. Germline-derived CDR1 and CDR2 are MNHNY and SVGAGI (reference sequence). This CDR3 comprises 15 residues. CDR3: CASSRGQGGNTEAFF. Here the CDR3 DNA reads TGTGCCAGCAGTCGCGGACAGGGGGGCAACACTGAAGCTTTCTTT.

This clone was observed a few times. V and J are TRBV19 and TRBJ1-2, with TRBD1 matching over 9 bases. Trimming removed 6 bases from V and 3 bases from J; junction bases left unmatched: 11. Germline V gives CDR1 LNHDA, CDR2 SQIVND (reference sequence). The CDR3 spans 16 residues. The CDR3 region is CASRIQGAPKDYGYTF. DNA of the CDR3: TGTGCCAGTAGGATACAGGGGGCGCCTAAGGACTATGGCTACACCTTC.

This chain links TRBV7-3 with TRBJ1-1; 7 nucleotides match TRBD1. With V trimmed by 2 bases and J by 4 bases, 7 bases remained unmatched. CDR3 length: 15 amino acids. Looked up from germline, CDR1 is SGHTA and CDR2 is FQGTGA. The CDR3 loop reads CASSLFQGVVTEAFF. CDR3 bases: TGTGCCAGCAGCTTATTTCAGGGGGTGGTCACTGAAGCTTTCTTT.

The genes are TRBV30 and TRBJ1-2; 8 bases fit TRBD1. This CDR3 spans 14 amino acids. V was pared by 5 bases and J by 2 bases, with 7 bases of the junction left unmatched. Germline V CDR1 and CDR2: GTSNPN, SVGIG (reference sequence). The CDR3 is CAWSARDRNYGYTF. The CDR3 DNA reads TGTGCCTGGTCCGCGCGGGACAGGAACTATGGCTACACCTTC.